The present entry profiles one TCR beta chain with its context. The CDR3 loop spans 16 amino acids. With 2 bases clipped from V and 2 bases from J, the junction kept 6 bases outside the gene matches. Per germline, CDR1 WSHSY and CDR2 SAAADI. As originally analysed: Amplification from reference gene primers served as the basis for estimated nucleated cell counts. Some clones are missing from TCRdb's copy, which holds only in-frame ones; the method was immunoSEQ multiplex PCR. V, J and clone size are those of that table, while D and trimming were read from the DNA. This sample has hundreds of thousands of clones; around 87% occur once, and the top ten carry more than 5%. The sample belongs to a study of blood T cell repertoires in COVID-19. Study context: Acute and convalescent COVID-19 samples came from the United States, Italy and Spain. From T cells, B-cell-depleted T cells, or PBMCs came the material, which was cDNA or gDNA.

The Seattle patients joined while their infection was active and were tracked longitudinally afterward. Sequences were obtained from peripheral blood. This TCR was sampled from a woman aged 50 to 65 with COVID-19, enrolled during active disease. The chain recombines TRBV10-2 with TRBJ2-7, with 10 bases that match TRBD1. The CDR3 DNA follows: TGCGCCAGCAGTGAGGGAGCCGGGACAGGGGCCTACGAGCAGTACTTC. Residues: CASSEGAGTGAYEQYF.